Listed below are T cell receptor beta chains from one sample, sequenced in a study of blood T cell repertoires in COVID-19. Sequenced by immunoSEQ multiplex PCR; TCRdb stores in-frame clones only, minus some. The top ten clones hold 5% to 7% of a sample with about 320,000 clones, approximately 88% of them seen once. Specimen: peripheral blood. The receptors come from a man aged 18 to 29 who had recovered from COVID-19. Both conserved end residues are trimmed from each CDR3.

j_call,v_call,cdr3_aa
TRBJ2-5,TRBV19,ASSSGRERETQY
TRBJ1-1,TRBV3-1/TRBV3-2,ASSPQGGGTEAF
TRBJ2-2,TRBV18,ASSVGQGRFTGELF
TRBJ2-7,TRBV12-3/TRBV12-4,ATGTSGRREQY
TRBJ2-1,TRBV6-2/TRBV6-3,ASSSGTGGPYNEQF
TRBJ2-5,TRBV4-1,ASSHRLAGEEETQY
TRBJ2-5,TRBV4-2,ASSRLAGETQY
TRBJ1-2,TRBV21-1,ASSTDRGPRGYT
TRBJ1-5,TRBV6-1,ASSDRDQPQH
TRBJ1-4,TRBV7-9,ASSLGTGDEKLF
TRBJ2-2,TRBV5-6,ASQPGQGRTGELF
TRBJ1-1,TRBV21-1,ASSKVGGTENTEAF
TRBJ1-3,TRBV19,ASTTSRSGNTIY
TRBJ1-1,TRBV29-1,SVTGTGETEAF
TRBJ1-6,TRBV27,ASSVATGGNSPLH
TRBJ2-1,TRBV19,ASRVASGRDEQF
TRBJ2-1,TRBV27,ASSLDRWGEQF
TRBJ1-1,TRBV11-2,ASSSILQGPSTEAF
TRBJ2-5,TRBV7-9,ASSSEAQRGTQY
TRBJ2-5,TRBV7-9,ASSFAGGSGETQY
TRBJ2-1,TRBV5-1,ATGYSYNEQF
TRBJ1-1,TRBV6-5,ASEDSFNTEAF
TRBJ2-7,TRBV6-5,ASRPRDSASYEQY
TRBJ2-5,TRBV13,ASSSRDRGGETQY
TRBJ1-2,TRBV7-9,ASSETGSNYGYT
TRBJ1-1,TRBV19,ASSFRHLNTEAF
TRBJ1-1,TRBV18,ASSPSGPNTEAF
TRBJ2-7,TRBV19,ASNNDRGREQY
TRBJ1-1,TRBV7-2,ASSASHSRTEAF
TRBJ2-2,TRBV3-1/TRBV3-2,ASSQTHSGGASNTGELF
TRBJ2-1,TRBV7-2,ASSNEAGAGNEQF
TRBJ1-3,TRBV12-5,ASVLQGSGNTIY
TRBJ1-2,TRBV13,ASSAGQNHYGYT
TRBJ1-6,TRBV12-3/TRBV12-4,ASTRGEDSPLH